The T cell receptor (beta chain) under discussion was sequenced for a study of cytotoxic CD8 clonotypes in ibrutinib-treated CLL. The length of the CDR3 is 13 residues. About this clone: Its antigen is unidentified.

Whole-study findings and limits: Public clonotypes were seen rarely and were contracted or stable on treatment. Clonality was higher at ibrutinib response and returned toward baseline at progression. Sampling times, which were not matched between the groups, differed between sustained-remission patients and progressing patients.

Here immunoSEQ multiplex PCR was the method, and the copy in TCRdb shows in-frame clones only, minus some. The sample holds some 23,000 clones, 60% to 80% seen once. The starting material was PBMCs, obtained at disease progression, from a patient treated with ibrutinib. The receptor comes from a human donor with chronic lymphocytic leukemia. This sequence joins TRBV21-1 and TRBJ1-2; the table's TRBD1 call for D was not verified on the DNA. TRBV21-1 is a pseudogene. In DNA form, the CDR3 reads TGTGCCACCCAGGACACGAAACTGGATGGCTACACCTTC. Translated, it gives CATQDTKLDGYTF.